Listed below are T cell receptor beta chains from one sample, sequenced in a study of blood T cell repertoires in COVID-19. Repertoires were generated with immunoSEQ multiplex PCR, while TCRdb's copy carries only in-frame clones and drops some. The profile shows more than 85,000 clones, approximately 72% of them singletons. The sequencing sample was made of peripheral blood. All receptors derive from a man between 65 and 79 years old with acute or convalescent COVID-19. Each CDR3 is given with its conserved first and last residue. Fields, in order: CDR3 length, V gene, CDR3 protein.

12 | TRBV7-9 | CASSLQGPKLFF
15 | TRBV9 | CASRHTGSPGEEQFF
15 | TRBV14 | CASSQVSGGMGEQYF
13 | TRBV19 | CASSIGPPSEQYF
16 | TRBV4-1 | CASSQDGGGLSYEQYF
14 | TRBV7-3 | CASSLFQGPYEQYF
15 | TRBV6-2/TRBV6-3 | CASSYSEGRFSPLHF
16 | TRBV4-1 | CASSHQGPVVNSPLHF
15 | TRBV5-1 | CASSLPSGSQETQYF
14 | TRBV4-2 | CASSHGQPDSPQHF
14 | TRBV5-1 | CASRREGPTGELFF
17 | TRBV10-1 | CASRPGQSLRSSYEQYF
16 | TRBV19 | CASRGRGQRSNQPQHF
16 | TRBV6-6 | CASTLPLSGPSDEQYF